This T cell receptor (beta chain) was recorded in a study of T cells in Graves' hyperthyroidism and ophthalmopathy. The overall study: Peripheral blood collection took place at initial diagnosis, before any treatment.

Amplified TCR beta CDR3 regions came from RNA transcripts. HTBI primers were employed in a first-round RT-PCR of the TCR CDR3. TCRdb called the multiplex PCR reads again in MiXCR, with one record for every CDR3 protein. Of a few hundred thousand distinct CDR3 sequences detected, 14% to 15% appear once; the ten largest clones hold 32%. The CDR3 loop spans 15 amino acids. The V and J ends lost 3 bases and 5 bases, in that order; junction bases with no gene match: 7. Germline V lookup: CDR1 KGHSH, CDR2 LQKENI. This clonotype was recorded at least ten times. The antigen is unknown. Broader study findings: Ophthalmopathy was identified by the model a median approximately 6.9 months ahead of onset.

Diagnostic assessment was based on clinical symptoms, serum thyroxine and TRAb, thyroid ultrasound and orbital computed tomography. The PBMCs were sourced from fresh peripheral blood (10 ml). The clonotype was recovered from a woman aged 25 to 45 with Graves' hyperthyroidism. The sequenced sample consisted of blood. The chain employs TRBV18 and TRBJ2-1; 7 positions agree with TRBD2. The DNA for the CDR3 is TGTGCCAGCTCACCCGGAGCGGGGTCTAACAATGAGCAGTTCTTC. Its translation: CASSPGAGSNNEQFF.